This entry is about one T cell receptor (beta chain). The data belong to a study of tumor and adjacent non-tumor tissue in lung cancer. Germline V lookup: CDR1 SGHKS, CDR2 YYEKEE (reference sequence). V was clipped by 4 bases and J by 5 bases; unmatched bases: 18. This CDR3 has 17 residues. This sample's RNA came from whole unsorted tissue. TCRbeta libraries were built with three rounds of nested PCR, modified from ARM-PCR. TCRdb ran MiXCR on the multiplex PCR reads and lists one entry per CDR3 protein. The sample holds roughly 70,000 distinct CDR3 sequences, 73% seen once. J is TRBJ2-7 and V is TRBV5-5; 7 bases are shared with TRBD1. Sequencing was carried out using lung tumor tissue. The receptor was isolated from a man in his sixties with non-small cell lung cancer. CDR3 protein: CASSGPGGDIMMHEQYF. In DNA, the CDR3 is TGTGCCAGCAGCGGTCCAGGGGGTGACATTATGATGCACGAGCAGTACTTC.